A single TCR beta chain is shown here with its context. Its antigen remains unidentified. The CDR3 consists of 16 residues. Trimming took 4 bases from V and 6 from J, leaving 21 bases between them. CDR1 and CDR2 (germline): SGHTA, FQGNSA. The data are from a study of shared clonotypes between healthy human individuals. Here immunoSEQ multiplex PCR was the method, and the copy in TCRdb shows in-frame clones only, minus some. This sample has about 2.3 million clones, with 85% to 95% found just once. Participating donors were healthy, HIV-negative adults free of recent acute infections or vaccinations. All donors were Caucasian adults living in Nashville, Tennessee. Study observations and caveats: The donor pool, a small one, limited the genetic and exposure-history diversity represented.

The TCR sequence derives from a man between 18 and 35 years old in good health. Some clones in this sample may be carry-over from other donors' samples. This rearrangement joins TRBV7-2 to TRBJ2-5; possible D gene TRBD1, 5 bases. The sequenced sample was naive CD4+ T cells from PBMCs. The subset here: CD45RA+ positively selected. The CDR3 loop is CASSSPLGLIYKTQYF. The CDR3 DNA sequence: TGTGCCAGCAGCTCCCCATTGGGGCTCATCTACAAGACCCAGTACTTC.